These 11 T cell receptor beta chains came from one sample sequenced in a study of blood T cell repertoires in COVID-19. Using immunoSEQ multiplex PCR, the repertoire was profiled, and TCRdb retains in-frame clones only, with some absent. The sample yields about 300,000 clones, 75% to 90% seen once. Sequenced sample: PBMCs or T cells enriched from blood (not recorded which). Source of these receptors: a woman between 40 and 55 years old who had recovered from COVID-19.

The gene calls are TRBV7-2 and TRBJ2-1; 7 nucleotides align to TRBD2. Germline V CDR1 and CDR2: SGHTA, FQGNSA. This CDR3 is built from 15 residues. J was trimmed by 0 bases and V by 5 bases; bases with no gene match: 4. CDR3 DNA: TGTGCCAGCAGCCGGAAGCGGGACTCCTACAATGAGCAGTTCTTC. Its protein product is CASSRKRDSYNEQFF. Using reference TRBV7-2 and TRBJ2-1 for the parts outside the CDR3, the full variable domain is GAGVSQSPSNKVTEKGKDVELRCDPISGHTALYWYRQSLGQGLEFLIYFQGNSAPDKSGLPSDRFSAERTGGSVSTLTIQRTQQEDSAVYLCASSRKRDSYNEQFFGPGTRLTVL.

The chain has TRBV6-2 or TRBV6-3 and TRBJ1-1; a possible D gene is TRBD1 (6 bases). Trimming pared 4 bases from V and 4 bases from J, leaving 16 bases between. The CDR3 runs 15 residues. Germline values: CDR1 MNHEY, CDR2 SVGEGT. DNA of the CDR3: TGTGCCAGCAGTTTGGGACAAGATCAGGGCACTGAAGCTTTCTTT. It specifies CASSLGQDQGTEAFF.

CDR3 sequence: CASSGDTYQETQYF. For the CDR3, the DNA is TGTGCCAGCAGTGGGGACACGTACCAAGAGACCCAGTACTTC. This rearrangement joins TRBV2 to TRBJ2-5, with D maybe TRBD1 (6 bases). The CDR3 has 14 residues. Per germline, CDR1 SNHLY and CDR2 FYNNEI. V dropped 4 bases and J dropped 0 bases, with 9 bases sitting between them.

The CDR3 loop reads CASQPSFAGETQYF. The CDR3 coding sequence is TGTGCCAGCCAGCCCAGTTTTGCAGGAGAGACCCAGTACTTC. The chain joins TRBV18 to TRBJ2-5, with D unresolved. This CDR3 has 14 residues. Germline CDR1 is KGHSH and CDR2 is LQKENI. V lost 8 bases and J lost 4, with 17 bases in between.

V is TRBV7-2 and J is TRBJ1-2; D gene uncertain. V was shortened by 3 bases and J by 8 bases, with 19 bases between the two germline ends. The CDR3 covers 15 residues. Per germline, CDR1 SGHTA and CDR2 FQGNSA. This CDR3 is CASSFGDSVLGGYTF. CDR3 nucleotide sequence: TGTGCCAGCAGCTTCGGAGATAGCGTTTTAGGAGGCTACACCTTC.

The genes are TRBV6-5 and TRBJ1-5, with TRBD1 matching over 9 bases. The CDR3 has 15 residues. Germline CDR1 and CDR2: MNHEY and SVGAGI. The junction had 4 bases not matched to a gene; V was cut back by 7 bases and J by 0 bases. The CDR3 coding sequence is TGTGCCAGCAATTCGGACAGGGGTAGCAATCAGCCCCAGCATTTT. Protein product: CASNSDRGSNQPQHF.

The rearrangement uses TRBV10-3 and TRBJ1-6, with TRBD1 as a possible D gene (6 bases). V was pared by 6 bases and J by 1 base, with 10 bases between. Germline lookup yields CDR1 ENHRY and CDR2 SYGVKD. The CDR3 is made up of 15 amino acids. The CDR3 DNA follows: TGTGCCATCAGGAAGGGGGAATCCTATAATTCACCCCTCCACTTT. Amino acid sequence: CAIRKGESYNSPLHF.

This clone occurred once. This chain joins TRBV14 and TRBJ1-1; tentative D call: TRBD1 (5 bases). The CDR3 is made up of 13 amino acids. Trimming stripped 6 bases from V and 1 base from J, with 9 bases between. Per the germline V gene, CDR1 is SGHDN and CDR2 is FVKESK. CDR3 region: CASSRRENTEAFF. In DNA, the CDR3 is TGTGCCAGCAGTCGCAGGGAGAACACTGAAGCTTTCTTT.

V usage is TRBV5-6 and J usage is TRBJ2-1, with TRBD2 matching over 9 bases. Germline V gene data show CDR1 as SGHDT and CDR2 as YYEEEE. V dropped 4 bases and J dropped 0; count of bases not matched to a gene: 5. The CDR3 runs to 16 residues. CDR3 DNA: TGTGCCAGCAGCCGGACTAGCGATAGCTCCTACAATGAGCAGTTCTTC. This gives the protein CASSRTSDSSYNEQFF.

As to this clone: In the same sample, other DNA sequences code for this CDR3. This chain connects TRBV19 to TRBJ1-5; no firm D call. V gave up 1 base and J gave up 0 bases, with 7 bases separating them. The germline CDR1 and CDR2 sequences are LNHDA and SQIVND (reference sequence). The CDR3 is 15 amino acids. This chain's CDR3 is CASSIGGGSNQPQHF. The CDR3 coding sequence is TGTGCCAGTAGTATAGGGGGAGGTAGCAATCAGCCCCAGCATTTT.

This clone was seen once. The same CDR3 arises from other DNA sequences in this sample as well. The V and J genes are TRBV5-1 and TRBJ1-1, with no clear D. The germline gives CDR1 SGHRS, CDR2 YFSETQ. The V and J ends lost 0 bases and 2 bases respectively, with 8 bases between them. This CDR3 spans 14 amino acids. CDR3 residues: CASSLGAANTEAFF. DNA of the CDR3: TGCGCCAGCAGCTTGGGGGCAGCCAACACTGAAGCTTTCTTT.